A selection of T cell receptor beta chains follows, all from one sample in a study of long-term antiretroviral therapy in people with HIV. Data came from immunoSEQ multiplex PCR; TCRdb stores just in-frame clones and leaves some out. Altogether 35,000 or so clones are present, 90% to 95% being singletons, with the ten largest covering 3.6%. The specimen comprised unsorted PBMCs, sampled 4.1 years after starting antiretroviral therapy. These receptors all stem from a woman in her forties or fifties with HIV. CDR3s include the opening cysteine and the closing phenylalanine or tryptophan. Each record gives: CDR3 protein, clone size, J gene, V gene, CDR3 length. Clone sizes are given selectively: once, few, many, or a class where the clone is expanded.

CDR3: CASSEGPSYEQYF; size: -; J: TRBJ2-7; V: TRBV7-2; length: 13
CDR3: CASSDRGINSPLHF; size: few; J: TRBJ1-6; V: TRBV7-2; length: 14
CDR3: CASSLLVPNTGELFF; size: -; J: TRBJ2-2; V: TRBV2; length: 15
CDR3: CASSPMTVSGANVLTF; size: -; J: TRBJ2-6; V: TRBV27; length: 16
CDR3: CASGSQQGADNEKLFF; size: -; J: TRBJ1-4; V: TRBV21-1; length: 16
CDR3: CASSPQGSSYEQYF; size: -; J: TRBJ2-7; V: TRBV27; length: 14
CDR3: CATDPTSGTGGNYGYTF; size: -; J: TRBJ1-2; V: TRBV19; length: 17
CDR3: CASSPLAGLGNQPQHF; size: -; J: TRBJ1-5; V: TRBV6-4; length: 16
CDR3: CASSLVGGQPQHF; size: medium-sized; J: TRBJ1-5; V: TRBV7-9; length: 13
CDR3: CASSLRQGYGYTF; size: -; J: TRBJ1-2; V: TRBV5-4; length: 13
CDR3: CASSLEGRHNSPLHF; size: -; J: TRBJ1-6; V: TRBV5-6; length: 15
CDR3: CASSLAAGRGTYEQYF; size: -; J: TRBJ2-7; V: TRBV5-5; length: 16
CDR3: CAGQGQGAREQYF; size: -; J: TRBJ2-7; V: TRBV2; length: 13
CDR3: CAWAGQLNTEAFF; size: -; J: TRBJ1-1; V: TRBV30; length: 13
CDR3: CASSYGGSTGELFF; size: -; J: TRBJ2-2; V: TRBV6-6; length: 14
CDR3: CATSRDRGAGNEKLFF; size: few; J: TRBJ1-4; V: TRBV15; length: 16
CDR3: CASSEFGSLVPSGGAEAKNIQYF; size: once; J: TRBJ2-4; V: TRBV2; length: 23
CDR3: CASSVDAGYTDTQYF; size: once; J: TRBJ2-3; V: TRBV9; length: 15
CDR3: CASRSGDSSYEQYF; size: -; J: TRBJ2-7; V: TRBV6-6; length: 14
CDR3: CASSVAPESSYEQYF; size: -; J: TRBJ2-7; V: TRBV9; length: 15
CDR3: CASSWTGWEGKLFF; size: once; J: TRBJ1-4; V: TRBV28; length: 14
CDR3: CASSFGQSQETQYF; size: -; J: TRBJ2-5; V: TRBV5-6; length: 14
CDR3: CASSSAPTGVKNQPQHF; size: -; J: TRBJ1-5; V: TRBV27; length: 17
CDR3: CASSFDGGYYGYTF; size: -; J: TRBJ1-2; V: TRBV11-1; length: 14
CDR3: CASSTRLAGATDTQYF; size: -; J: TRBJ2-3; V: TRBV7-2; length: 16
CDR3: CASRIQGDTDTQYF; size: -; J: TRBJ2-3; V: TRBV5-5; length: 14
CDR3: CASSVVETGGRDGYTF; size: -; J: TRBJ1-2; V: TRBV9; length: 16
CDR3: CASSLGRGRWNTEAFF; size: -; J: TRBJ1-1; V: TRBV27; length: 16
CDR3: CASWHAGRLFYNEQFF; size: -; J: TRBJ2-1; V: TRBV11-3; length: 16
CDR3: CASSVGAGGEETQYF; size: -; J: TRBJ2-5; V: TRBV9; length: 15
CDR3: CASSYFGGGGAKTQYF; size: -; J: TRBJ2-5; V: TRBV6-6; length: 16
CDR3: CASSVEGTGELFF; size: -; J: TRBJ2-2; V: TRBV9; length: 13
CDR3: CASSEALGILANEQFF; size: -; J: TRBJ2-1; V: TRBV2; length: 16
CDR3: CASSPYTGGDQPQHF; size: -; J: TRBJ1-5; V: TRBV2; length: 15
CDR3: CASSLGAAGVSYEQYF; size: -; J: TRBJ2-7; V: TRBV11-2; length: 16
CDR3: CAISEPPFSGTTDTQYF; size: -; J: TRBJ2-3; V: TRBV10-3; length: 17
CDR3: CASSLEGQGYEKLFF; size: -; J: TRBJ1-4; V: TRBV11-2; length: 15